Below, 30 T cell receptor beta chains from the same sample are listed, as sequenced in a study of molecular identifiers for immune sequencing clone quantification. MiXCR was run by TCRdb on the PCR reads, yielding one entry per CDR3 protein. The sample holds about 54,000 distinct CDR3 sequences, 25% seen once. The sample comprised naive CD8+ T cells from blood, with Jurkat cell RNA spiked in. Subset denoted: FACS-sorted CD8+CD4-CCR7+CD45RA+ naive T cells. Receptor source: a human donor in good health. Some libraries in this study had Jurkat cell RNA spiked in.

This clonotype was detected a few times. A junction boundary mismatches the germline segment, possibly from a read error. The CDR3 nucleotides are TGTGCCAGTAGTATAGATGGCAGTGGTTATGGGGGGCTGTTTTTT. This encodes CASSIDGSGYGGLFF. J is TRBJ2-2 and V is TRBV19, with D perhaps given as TRBD1 or TRBD2 (5 bases each). There are 15 residues in the CDR3. The germline V gene encodes CDR1 LNHDA and CDR2 SQIVND (reference sequence). The full variable domain, with the rest looked up from reference TRBV19 and TRBJ2-2, is DGGITQSPKYLFRKEGQNVTLSCEQNLNHDAMYWYRQDPGQGLRLIYYSQIVNDFQKGDIAEGYSVSREKKESFPLTVTSAQKNPTAFYLCASSIDGSGYGGLFFGEGSRLTVL.

This clonotype has at least ten counts. This chain joins TRBV28 and TRBJ1-1; tentatively, D is TRBD1 (6 bases). V was trimmed by 6 bases and J by 1 base, leaving 9 bases between them. Germline CDR1 is MDHEN and CDR2 is SYDVKM. The CDR3 totals 13 residues. This chain's CDR3 is CASRLTGNTEAFF. The DNA of the CDR3 is TGTGCCAGCAGGCTGACAGGGAACACTGAAGCTTTCTTT.

In this sample, this clonotype turned up a few times. It may be a read error: a sequence one base away is much more abundant. The chain is built from TRBV20-1 and TRBJ2-7, with D possibly matching TRBD2 (6 bases). The CDR3 extends over 12 amino acids. V gave up 7 bases and J gave up 7 bases, with 17 bases separating them. The V gene's germline CDR1 is DFQATT and CDR2 SNEGSKA (reference sequence). Here the CDR3 reads CSDYGPAGEQYF. In DNA form, the CDR3 reads TGCAGTGATTACGGCCCGGCGGGGGAGCAGTACTTC.

Ten or more counts support this clonotype. This chain connects TRBV7-2 to TRBJ2-1; maybe TRBD2 (5 bases). The CDR3 is 15 amino acids. Trimming stripped 1 base from V and 0 bases from J, with 7 bases between. The germline CDR1 and CDR2 sequences are SGHTA and FQGNSA. The CDR3 protein is CASSLDGSSYNEQFF. The CDR3 DNA sequence: TGTGCCAGCAGCTTAGATGGGAGCTCCTACAATGAGCAGTTCTTC.

This clonotype was counted at least ten times. V gene TRBV12-5 combines with J gene TRBJ2-7; unclear D gene. This CDR3 spans 15 amino acids. Trimming removed 7 bases at V and 0 bases at J, with 16 bases between. Germline CDR1 and CDR2: LGHNT and FRNRAP. The CDR3 coding sequence is TGTGCTAGTGCCTCCGACGGTATCAGCTCCTACGAGCAGTACTTC. Protein: CASASDGISSYEQYF.

In this sample, this clonotype turned up many times. The chain combines TRBV4-3 with TRBJ2-1; D ambiguous. Trimming left V 0 bases short and J 6 bases short, with 6 bases between. This CDR3 region has 13 residues. Germline CDR1 is LGHNA and CDR2 is YSLEER. CDR3 DNA sequence: TGCGCCAGCAGCCAAGATTTAGCCAATGAGCAGTTCTTC. Translating it yields CASSQDLANEQFF.

At least ten counts were recorded for this clonotype. CDR3 region: CASSQVSGNEKLFF. In nucleotides, the CDR3 is TGCGCCAGCAGCCAAGTGTCAGGGAATGAAAAACTGTTTTTT. This chain connects TRBV4-3 to TRBJ1-4, with D possibly TRBD1 on 5 matching bases. V shed 1 base and J shed 5 bases, with 8 bases lying between them. The CDR3 is 14 amino acids. Per the germline V gene, CDR1 is LGHNA and CDR2 is YSLEER.

In its sample, this clonotype was seen many times. This chain joins TRBV21-1 and TRBJ2-7. TRBV21-1 is noted as a pseudogene. The CDR3 is 14 residues long. The CDR3 protein is CASSKVKASYEQYF. The CDR3 region has the DNA TGTGCCAGCAGCAAAGTTAAGGCCTCCTACGAGCAGTACTTC.

At least ten counts were recorded for this clonotype. V is TRBV24-1 and J is TRBJ2-2; 7 bases are a match to TRBD1. J was trimmed by 4 bases and V by 4 bases; bases with no gene match: 11. The CDR3 runs to 17 residues. CDR1 KGHDR and CDR2 SFDVKD come from the germline V gene. The chain's CDR3 is CATSDPNQTGFTGELFF. The CDR3 DNA reads as TGTGCCACCAGTGACCCTAACCAGACAGGGTTCACCGGGGAGCTGTTTTTT.

This clonotype was picked up a small number of times. This chain uses TRBV4-3 with TRBJ2-7, with TRBD2 as a possible D gene (6 bases). Germline lookup yields CDR1 LGHNA and CDR2 YSLEER. Trimming pared 0 bases from V and 3 bases from J, leaving 18 bases between. The CDR3 extends over 17 amino acids. The DNA for the CDR3 is TGCGCCAGCAGCCAAGATAGTGCGAATGCGGGAAGCTACGAGCAGTACTTC. It encodes CASSQDSANAGSYEQYF.

The V gene is TRBV12-3 or TRBV12-4, the J gene TRBJ2-3; TRBD2 aligns across 9 bases. The J segment lost 0 bases and the V segment lost 1 base, leaving 23 bases of the junction unmatched. This CDR3 comprises 23 residues. CDR3 bases: TGTGCCAGCAGTTTAGTCTCAGGAGTAGAGGAGTCTAGCGGGATTACTAGCACAGATACGCAGTATTTT. Translating it yields CASSLVSGVEESSGITSTDTQYF.

Details on this clonotype: Just one base apart from a much larger clone, this may be a read error. The V gene is TRBV7-2, the J gene TRBJ1-5; D uncertain. CDR1 and CDR2 from the germline V gene are SGHTA and FQGNSA. The CDR3 runs 14 residues. The germline V and J ends were trimmed by 3 bases and 6 bases, with 12 bases remaining between them. DNA for the CDR3: TGTGCCAGCAGCTTTATCGGATTGGCTCAGCCCCAGCATTTT. Amino acid sequence: CASSFIGLAQPQHF.

The V gene is TRBV6-6, the J gene TRBJ2-3; TRBD1 or TRBD2 may be the D gene (5 bases each). The CDR3 length is 17 residues. Trimming took off 4 bases at V and 2 bases at J, with 19 bases between the two ends. Looked up from germline, CDR1 is MNHNY and CDR2 is SVGAGI (reference sequence). The CDR3 spells CASSWDGTGKFTDTQYF. In nucleotides, the CDR3 is TGTGCCAGCAGTTGGGACGGGACGGGGAAGTTCACAGATACGCAGTATTTT.

A remark on this clonotype: A single base separates this from a much larger clone, so it may be a read error. V usage is TRBV28 and J usage is TRBJ2-7, with 10 bases identical to TRBD2. The CDR3 has 16 amino acids. CDR1 is MDHEN, CDR2 SYDVKM, per germline. The CDR3 loop is CASSPPGLASSYERYF. CDR3 sequence (DNA): TGTGCCAGCAGTCCGCCGGGACTAGCGTCCTCCTACGAGCGGTACTTC.

This clonotype was picked up many times. This CDR3 is CASSQDFQGGETQYF. The CDR3 DNA sequence: TGCGCCAGCAGCCAAGATTTCCAGGGAGGAGAGACCCAGTACTTC. The rearrangement joins TRBV4-3 to TRBJ2-5, with a tentative D call TRBD2 (6 bases). V was cut by 0 bases and J by 4 bases, with 12 bases left in between. The germline V gene encodes CDR1 LGHNA and CDR2 YSLEER. The CDR3 covers 15 residues.

About this clonotype itself: A much larger clone sits a single nucleotide away, making a read error possible. This chain joins TRBV6-5 and TRBJ1-1; D is perhaps TRBD1 (5 bases). Trimming removed 6 bases from V and 8 bases from J, with 13 bases in between. Germline V lookup: CDR1 MNHEY, CDR2 SVGAGI. The CDR3 runs to 12 residues. DNA of the CDR3: TGTGCCAGCAGCGCCGGGGCAGGAGAAGCTTTCTTT. It codes for CASSAGAGEAFF.

This clonotype has a count of ten or more. The chain links TRBV6-6 to TRBJ2-6, with D hard to call. Trimming stripped 2 bases from V and 0 bases from J, with 2 bases between. This CDR3 has 14 residues. Germline V gives CDR1 MNHNY, CDR2 SVGAGI (reference sequence). This chain's CDR3 is CASSYGSGANVLTF. Here the CDR3 DNA reads TGTGCCAGCAGTTACGGCTCTGGGGCCAACGTCCTGACTTTC.

The sample holds a few counts of this clonotype. The J gene is TRBJ2-7, the V gene TRBV5-1; unclear D gene. Germline V lookup: CDR1 SGHRS, CDR2 YFSETQ. The length of the CDR3 is 15 residues. Trimming cost V 0 bases and J 0 bases, with 10 bases left between them. The CDR3 bases are TGCGCCAGCAGCTTGGATACTTGGGACTCCTACGAGCAGTACTTC. It specifies CASSLDTWDSYEQYF.

The table lists this clonotype with a few counts. This rearrangement joins TRBV6-2 or TRBV6-3 to TRBJ2-7; possibly TRBD2 for D (5 bases). The CDR3 is 13 residues long. V was pared by 2 bases and J by 3 bases, with 8 bases between. Germline-derived CDR1 and CDR2 are MNHEY and SVGEGT. The CDR3 DNA reads as TGTGCCAGCAGTTACGGACGGGACTACGAGCAGTACTTC. This codes for CASSYGRDYEQYF.

This clonotype came up many times. This rearrangement joins TRBV2 to TRBJ1-1; the D is unclear. CDR3 length: 13 amino acids. V lost 4 bases to trimming and J lost 2 bases, with 8 bases between them. Germline values: CDR1 SNHLY, CDR2 FYNNEI. The CDR3 sequence is CASSVWENTEAFF. CDR3 sequence (DNA): TGTGCCAGCAGTGTGTGGGAAAACACTGAAGCTTTCTTT.

There are many counts of this clonotype. This chain links TRBV27 with TRBJ2-6; D ambiguous. Looked up from germline, CDR1 is MNHEY and CDR2 is SMNVEV (reference sequence). The V end was cut by 2 bases, the J end by 0 bases, with 5 bases between. The CDR3 contains 15 residues. The CDR3: CASSLIYSGANVLTF. In DNA, the CDR3 is TGTGCCAGCAGTTTAATTTACTCTGGGGCCAACGTCCTGACTTTC.

To note about this clonotype: A much bigger clone sits one base away, suggesting this may be a read error. This chain connects TRBV28 to TRBJ2-6, with D maybe TRBD1 (6 bases). The length of the CDR3 is 19 residues. Germline V CDR1 and CDR2: MDHEN, SYDVKM. The CDR3 DNA sequence: TGTGCCGGCAGTTTACCGACAGGCCTCATCGACTCTGGGGCCAACGTCCTGACTTTC. The encoded protein is CAGSLPTGLIDSGANVLTF.

In this sample, this clonotype turned up many times. The J gene is TRBJ1-1, the V gene TRBV12-3 or TRBV12-4; 9 bases map to TRBD1. J gave up 3 bases and V 7 bases, and 6 bases lay outside the gene matches. This CDR3 has 14 residues. The CDR3 spells CASIPTGGDTEAFF. The DNA for the CDR3 is TGTGCCAGCATCCCGACAGGGGGTGACACTGAAGCTTTCTTT.

Turning to this clonotype: A much larger clonotype is one base distant, so this may be a read error. The chain carries TRBV19 and TRBJ1-3; D is undetermined. Germline loops: CDR1 LNHDA, CDR2 SQIVND (reference sequence). The CDR3 consists of 14 residues. The CDR3, as DNA: TGTGCCGGTAGTATCGGGGATACGGGAAACACCATATATTTT. Translating it yields CAGSIGDTGNTIYF.

On this clonotype itself: A clone one base away is much larger, so this may be a read error. The genes are TRBV15 and TRBJ1-5; D uncertain. The germline V gene has CDR1 LNHNV and CDR2 YYDKDF (reference sequence). The V end was cut by 5 bases, the J end by 4 bases, with 12 bases between. The CDR3 length is 14 residues. CDR3 amino acids: CATSGPLMNQPQHF. The CDR3 DNA reads TGTGCCACCAGCGGACCCCTAATGAATCAGCCCCAGCATTTT.

At least ten counts were recorded for this clonotype. This CDR3 is CSATGTGSYEQYF. The CDR3 bases are TGCAGTGCTACCGGGACAGGGTCCTACGAGCAGTACTTC. The chain is built from TRBV20-1 and TRBJ2-7; 9 bases are shared with TRBD1. The germline V gene encodes CDR1 DFQATT and CDR2 SNEGSKA (reference sequence). This CDR3 comprises 13 residues. Trimming removed 4 bases from V and 1 base from J; junction bases left unmatched: 2.

This clonotype was seen a handful of times. The V and J genes are TRBV9 and TRBJ2-7; 7 bases line up with TRBD1. J was trimmed by 6 bases and V by 4 bases; bases with no gene match: 10. The CDR3 extends over 14 amino acids. Germline CDR1 SGDLS, CDR2 YYNGEE. The CDR3 spells CASSSTGALGEQYF. Written as DNA, the CDR3 is TGTGCCAGCAGCTCAACAGGGGCTTTAGGCGAGCAGTACTTC.

The V gene is TRBV3-1, the J gene TRBJ2-3; tentative D call: TRBD2 (6 bases). There are 14 residues in the CDR3. V was cut by 1 base and J by 5 bases, with 10 bases left in between. Germline V CDR1 and CDR2: LGHDT, YNNKEL (reference sequence). The CDR3 here is CASSQGAGIDTQYF. CDR3 bases: TGTGCCAGCAGCCAAGGAGCGGGTATAGATACGCAGTATTTT.

On this clonotype itself: Being one base from a much bigger clone, this may be a read error. The chain joins TRBV2 to TRBJ1-5; D remains ambiguous. Germline CDR1 and CDR2: SNHLY and FYNNEI. CDR3 length equals 13 residues. CDR3: CASSGASNRPQHF. In DNA, the CDR3 is TGTGCCAGCAGTGGGGCGAGCAATCGGCCCCAGCATTTT.

This clonotype occurred many times. This chain uses TRBV12-3 or TRBV12-4 with TRBJ2-3; D not certain. CDR3 length: 15 residues. With 1 base removed from V and 5 bases from J, the gap between germline ends came to 13 bases. Here the CDR3 DNA reads TGTGCCAGCAGTTTAGTCGGGCGGTCAGGAGATACGCAGTATTTT. Translated: CASSLVGRSGDTQYF.